This T cell receptor (beta chain) was found in a study of blood T cell repertoires in COVID-19. Turning to the study itself: COVID-19 samples from acute and convalescent phases originated in the United States, Italy and Spain. T cells, B-cell-depleted T cells, or PBMCs provided the cDNA or gDNA that served as material.

Only in-frame clones appear in the TCRdb table, and some are missing; sequencing was by immunoSEQ multiplex PCR. The profile shows some 350,000 clones, over 75% of them singletons. Clinical history as reported by participants underpinned cohort assignment. Recovery among Cohort 3 donors was established by two negative PCRs, clearance, or symptom resolution. V was shortened by 0 bases and J by 1 base, with 7 bases between the two germline ends. Germline loops: CDR1 SGHNT, CDR2 YYREEE (reference sequence). The CDR3 runs 15 residues. Sequencing was done on a sample of PBMCs or T cells enriched from blood (not recorded which). The sequence was obtained from a woman in her twenties or thirties who had recovered from COVID-19. The gene calls are TRBV5-4 and TRBJ2-2; TRBD1 is a possible D gene (5 bases). The CDR3 loop is CASSLGGENTGELFF. As DNA, the CDR3 is TGTGCCAGCAGCTTGGGGGGCGAGAACACCGGGGAGCTGTTTTTT.